The 28 T cell receptor beta chains presented below share a single source sample, sequenced in a study of Graves' ophthalmopathy and Graves' hyperthyroidism. TCR beta CDR3 amplification used RNA transcripts. Amplification began with first-round RT-PCR using HTBI primers, then second-round multiplex PCR was performed. TCRdb independently ran MiXCR on the multiplex PCR reads; one entry per CDR3 protein. The sample holds approximately 500,000 distinct CDR3 sequences, around an eighth seen once. Sequenced material: blood. The receptors stem from a woman in her 30s with Graves' ophthalmopathy.

The rearrangement links TRBV27 to TRBJ1-1; D is unclear. CDR3 length: 14 residues. The germline V gene encodes CDR1 MNHEY and CDR2 SMNVEV (reference sequence). Trimming took 4 bases from V and 3 from J, leaving 12 bases between them. DNA for the CDR3: TGTGCCAGCAGTTCCTACCTAGGAGACACTGAAGCTTTCTTT. Amino acid sequence: CASSSYLGDTEAFF.

As for this clonotype: The junction departs from the called germline gene at one end, perhaps through a read error. This sequence joins TRBV18 and TRBJ2-7; D unresolved. The CDR3 is 14 amino acids. The V gene's germline CDR1 is KGHSH and CDR2 LQKENI. Written as DNA, the CDR3 is TGTGCCAGCTCACCACGCGGCGCTTCCTACGATCAGTACTTC. It yields the protein CASSPRGASYDQYF. The entire variable domain, with the rest obtained from reference TRBV18 and TRBJ2-7, is as follows: NAGVMQNPRHLVRRRGQEARLRCSPMKGHSHVYWYRQLPEEGLKFMVYLQKENIIDESGMPKERFSAEFPKEGPSILRIQQVVRGDSAAYFCASSPRGASYDQYFGPGTRLTVT.

This clonotype was recorded many times. This rearrangement joins TRBV6-1 to TRBJ2-7; the match to TRBD1 covers 7 bases. Per the germline V gene, CDR1 is MNHNS and CDR2 is SASEGT. The V and J ends lost 6 bases and 7 bases, in that order; junction bases with no gene match: 6. This CDR3 has 12 amino acids. CDR3 in DNA: TGTGCCAGCAGACAAGCGGACAGGGAGCAGTACTTC. Translated: CASRQADREQYF.

This clonotype came up a few times. This chain links TRBV11-2 with TRBJ2-5, with D tentatively TRBD2 (7 bases). Germline V lookup: CDR1 SGHAT, CDR2 FQNNGV. The CDR3 spans 16 residues. Trimming removed 5 bases at V and 6 bases at J, with 22 bases between. The CDR3 region is CASSDLARGGQKTQYF. The CDR3 DNA sequence: TGTGCCAGCAGCGACCTAGCTAGGGGGGGCCAGAAGACCCAGTACTTC.

This clonotype was recorded many times. The rearrangement joins TRBV12-3 or TRBV12-4 to TRBJ2-2; D remains ambiguous. The CDR3 is 14 amino acids. V lost 6 bases and J 7 bases, leaving 15 bases between the germline ends. CDR3 bases: TGTGCCAGCAGCGTTCAGGTTGTGGTCGGGGAGCTGTTTTTT. As protein: CASSVQVVVGELFF.

This clonotype appeared a few times. The rearrangement links TRBV20-1 to TRBJ1-2; unclear D gene. V shed 3 bases and J shed 7 bases, with 12 bases lying between them. The CDR3 consists of 12 residues. In germline, CDR1 is DFQATT, CDR2 SNEGSKA (reference sequence). In DNA form, the CDR3 reads TGCAGTGCTAGTACCCGGGCTGCTGGCTACACCTTC. As protein: CSASTRAAGYTF.

This clonotype was detected many times. The rearrangement links TRBV7-2 to TRBJ2-5; possibly TRBD2 for D (5 bases). Between the trimmed V and J ends, which lost 3 bases and 5 bases, there was a span of 10 bases. The CDR3 has 13 amino acids. The V gene's germline CDR1 is SGHTA and CDR2 FQGNSA. The CDR3 sequence: CASSFGVRETQYF. The CDR3 DNA is TGTGCCAGCAGCTTCGGGGTAAGGGAGACCCAGTACTTC.

This clonotype was counted ten times or more. V gene TRBV28 combines with J gene TRBJ2-7; TRBD1 aligns across 10 bases. Germline V gives CDR1 MDHEN, CDR2 SYDVKM. The CDR3 has 15 amino acids. The ends lost 3 bases at V and 7 bases at J; junction bases unmatched: 9. CDR3 amino acids: CASSFRDRGPLEQYF. The CDR3 DNA follows: TGTGCCAGCAGTTTTAGGGACAGGGGCCCTTTGGAGCAGTACTTC.

This clonotype was recorded at least ten times. The chain couples TRBV6-5 to TRBJ1-5; tentative D call: TRBD1 (6 bases). Trimming took 5 bases from V and 11 from J, leaving 16 bases between them. The length of the CDR3 is 13 residues. Per the germline V gene, CDR1 is MNHEY and CDR2 is SVGAGI. CDR3: CASSTGTSGAQHF. DNA for the CDR3: TGTGCCAGCAGTACCGGGACATCAGGTGCCCAGCATTTT.

This clonotype was observed at least ten times. This chain uses TRBV2 with TRBJ2-7; unclear D gene. Trimming removed 8 bases from V and 6 bases from J, with 14 bases in between. Germline V gene sequence: CDR1 SNHLY, CDR2 FYNNEI. CDR3 length equals 12 residues. Here the CDR3 reads CASLDYGLEQYF. Here the CDR3 DNA reads TGTGCCAGCCTAGATTACGGCCTCGAGCAGTACTTC. Using reference TRBV2 and TRBJ2-7 for the parts outside the CDR3, the full variable domain is EPEVTQTPSHQVTQMGQEVILRCVPISNHLYFYWYRQILGQKVEFLVSFYNNEISEKSEIFDDQFSVERPDGSNFTLKIRSTKLEDSAMYFCASLDYGLEQYFGPGTRLTVT.

This clonotype showed up many times. One end of the junction does not line up with germline, which may come from a read error. V gene TRBV28 combines with J gene TRBJ2-4; D not certain. The CDR3 covers 12 residues. Per the germline V gene, CDR1 is MDHEN and CDR2 is SYDVKM. CDR3 in DNA: TGTGCCAGTGGACCAAGACCAAACATTAAGTACTTC. Translating gives CASGPRPNIKYF.

This clonotype was seen at least ten times. This rearrangement joins TRBV27 to TRBJ1-2, with a tentative D call TRBD1 (6 bases). Germline CDR1 and CDR2: MNHEY and SMNVEV (reference sequence). The CDR3 extends over 14 amino acids. Deletions cut 6 bases from V and 3 bases from J, with 14 bases between. The CDR3 spells CASSKRQADYGYTF. The CDR3 DNA sequence: TGTGCCAGCAGCAAAAGACAGGCGGACTATGGCTACACCTTC.

As for this clonotype: A much larger clonotype is one base distant, so this may be a read error. V gene TRBV6-1 combines with J gene TRBJ1-5; D unresolved. The CDR3 loop spans 14 amino acids. Germline values: CDR1 MNHNS, CDR2 SASEGT. CDR3 protein: CASSTHRASQPLHF. As DNA, the CDR3 is TGTGCCAGCAGCACTCACCGGGCCAGCCAGCCCCTGCATTTT.

The rearrangement links TRBV4-1 to TRBJ2-4; 7 bases match TRBD2. CDR1 is MGHRA, CDR2 YSYEKL, per germline. V was pared by 4 bases and J by 6 bases, with 9 bases of the junction left unmatched. This CDR3 comprises 15 residues. DNA for the CDR3: TGCGCCAGCAGCCTCCGGGGAGGGATGTCAAACATTCAGTACTTC. Translation gives CASSLRGGMSNIQYF.

The rearrangement links TRBV5-6 to TRBJ1-5; D gene ambiguous. This CDR3 has 14 residues. Germline CDR1 is SGHDT and CDR2 is YYEEEE. Trimming removed 1 base from V and 7 bases from J, with 12 bases in between. The CDR3 DNA follows: TGTGCCAGCAGCTTGCGACGGTCCGGGCAGCCCCAGCATTTT. Its protein is CASSLRRSGQPQHF.

In this sample, this clonotype turned up many times. The V and J genes are TRBV20-1 and TRBJ2-7; 10 positions agree with TRBD1. The V and J ends lost 4 bases and 3 bases, in that order; junction bases with no gene match: 6. Germline V gene data show CDR1 as DFQATT and CDR2 as SNEGSKA (reference sequence). This CDR3 comprises 14 residues. Here the CDR3 DNA reads TGCAGTGCTACAGGGACAGGGGATTACTACGAGCAGTACTTC. Translating gives CSATGTGDYYEQYF.

This clonotype has at least ten counts. This rearrangement joins TRBV12-3 or TRBV12-4 to TRBJ1-2; 8 nucleotides agree with TRBD1. Trimming took 5 bases from V and 2 from J; bases not matched to a gene: 13. The CDR3 has 17 amino acids. The CDR3 spells CASSSWTGNGANYGYTF. The CDR3 DNA follows: TGTGCCAGCAGTAGCTGGACAGGGAATGGGGCAAACTATGGCTACACCTTC.

This clonotype was counted between two and nine times. The rearrangement uses TRBV12-3 or TRBV12-4 and TRBJ1-6, with a possible D match to TRBD1 (5 bases). The germline V and J ends were trimmed by 6 bases and 6 bases, with 12 bases remaining between them. CDR3 length equals 14 residues. CDR3 DNA sequence: TGTGCCAGCAGGGCAGGGTACTCTAATTCACCCCTCCACTTT. This codes for CASRAGYSNSPLHF.

This clonotype was detected many times. The V call is TRBV28, the J call TRBJ2-7; D is possibly TRBD1 (6 bases). V lost 10 bases and J lost 0, with 19 bases in between. Germline CDR1 reads MDHEN; CDR2 reads SYDVKM. CDR3 size: 15 residues. The CDR3 region is CATGPGTHNSYEQYF. In DNA, the CDR3 is TGTGCCACCGGCCCCGGGACACACAACTCCTACGAGCAGTACTTC.

This clonotype showed up many times. CDR3 nucleotide sequence: TGTGCCACCAGCCCCCAGGGACTCCCCCGGGGAGAGACCCAGTACTTC. As protein: CATSPQGLPRGETQYF. The chain couples TRBV15 to TRBJ2-5; D may be TRBD2 (6 bases). The length of the CDR3 is 16 residues. Germline CDR1 is LNHNV and CDR2 is YYDKDF (reference sequence). Trimming stripped 5 bases from V and 4 bases from J, with 20 bases between.

The table lists this clonotype with many counts. This rearrangement joins TRBV11-3 to TRBJ2-6, with D unclear. There are 14 residues in the CDR3. Per the germline V gene, CDR1 is SGHNT and CDR2 is YENEEA. V was clipped by 0 bases and J by 5 bases, with 5 bases between them. CDR3 in DNA: TGTGCCAGCAGCTTAGAACAGTGGGCCAACGTCCTGACTTTC. This sequence encodes CASSLEQWANVLTF.

The sample holds many counts of this clonotype. The chain combines TRBV20-1 with TRBJ2-5; TRBD2 might be the D (5 bases). This CDR3 comprises 12 residues. CDR1 DFQATT and CDR2 SNEGSKA come from the germline V gene (reference sequence). Trimming left V 4 bases short and J 5 bases short, with 11 bases between. The CDR3 reads CSAIASWETQYF. The CDR3 nucleotides are TGCAGTGCTATCGCTAGCTGGGAGACCCAGTACTTC.

There are many counts of this clonotype. This chain links TRBV5-1 with TRBJ1-2; tentative D call: TRBD1 (6 bases). CDR3 length equals 15 residues. V was shortened by 5 bases and J by 0 bases, with 14 bases between the two germline ends. Germline V gene data show CDR1 as SGHRS and CDR2 as YFSETQ. The CDR3 region has the DNA TGCGCCAGCAGATCCCTCGGGACAACTAACTATGGCTACACCTTC. It translates to CASRSLGTTNYGYTF. The complete variable domain, with remaining parts taken from reference TRBV5-1 and TRBJ1-2, reads KAGVTQTPRYLIKTRGQQVTLSCSPISGHRSVSWYQQTPGQGLQFLFEYFSETQRNKGNFPGRFSGRQFSNSRSEMNVSTLELGDSALYLCASRSLGTTNYGYTFGSGTRLTVV.

This clonotype was observed many times. The V call is TRBV6-1, the J call TRBJ2-2; 10 positions agree with TRBD2. V shed 2 bases, J shed 2 bases, and the junction held 5 bases outside the gene matches. CDR1 MNHNS and CDR2 SASEGT come from the germline V gene. CDR3 size: 17 residues. CDR3 residues: CASSEPGLAVNTGELFF. CDR3 in DNA: TGTGCCAGCAGTGAACCTGGACTAGCGGTCAACACCGGGGAGCTGTTTTTT.

The sample holds many counts of this clonotype. The chain combines TRBV30 with TRBJ2-5; 7 bases are shared with TRBD2. CDR1 is GTSNPN and CDR2 is SVGIG in the germline V gene (reference sequence). The CDR3 runs 13 residues. V lost 1 base and J lost 5; bases outside the gene matches: 4. The CDR3 sequence: CAWSGRLAETQYF. DNA of the CDR3: TGTGCCTGGAGTGGCAGACTAGCTGAGACCCAGTACTTC.

This clonotype has a count of ten or more. V and J are TRBV12-3 or TRBV12-4 and TRBJ1-1, with D perhaps TRBD1 (5 bases). The ends were cut back, 2 bases at V and 1 base at J, with 11 bases in the middle. CDR3 length: 15 residues. The CDR3: CASSLWGYANTEAFF. The CDR3 DNA reads as TGTGCCAGCAGTTTATGGGGGTATGCGAACACTGAAGCTTTCTTT.

This clonotype occurred many times. CDR3 nucleotide sequence: TGTGCCAGCAGTTTTTCGGGGGGCGGGGAAAAACTGTTTTTT. This codes for CASSFSGGGEKLFF. The chain recombines TRBV12-3 or TRBV12-4 with TRBJ1-4, with a possible D match to TRBD1 (6 bases). The CDR3 is made up of 14 amino acids. The germline V and J ends were trimmed by 3 bases and 8 bases, with 13 bases remaining between them.

In its sample, this clonotype was seen many times. This sequence joins TRBV6-4 and TRBJ2-4, with 7 bases aligning to TRBD2. Germline assignment: CDR1 MRHNA and CDR2 SNTAGT. V lost 4 bases to trimming and J lost 7 bases; unmatched junction nucleotides: 19. This CDR3 has 18 residues. In DNA, the CDR3 is TGTGCCAGCAGTGCCCGGACATGGGGGAGCGGGACCCAGAACATTCAGTACTTC. Protein product: CASSARTWGSGTQNIQYF.